This record covers a single T cell receptor (beta chain). It lacks a known antigen. Qualities for individual bases were not recorded, and no much larger clone is one base off. This sample stems from a study of cytomegalovirus exposure and HLA in healthy donors (TCRdb year 2017). Background for the entire study: In an earlier analysis of approximately 500 of the donors, less than 350 Gb of sequence data and 117 million unique TCR beta sequences from roughly 180 million T cells were reported. An early release covering about 600 HLA-typed donors comprised roughly 300 gigabases of sequencing data and 85 million to 100 million unique TCR sequences. Among the approximately 400 genotyped donors, more than 70% belonged to the genetic ancestry cluster associated with self-reported Caucasian donors. The aim of the study was to test whether cataloging public T cell receptors could identify signatures of past pathogen exposure. The study profiled the T cell repertoires of approximately 700 subjects by immunosequencing and related them to cytomegalovirus serostatus. In addition to the first cohort of 650 to 800 subjects, a separate validation cohort of 120 different subjects was used. To predict cytomegalovirus infection status, the study combined high-throughput TCR immunosequencing, statistical association of individual TCRs with disease status, and machine learning. A later analysis re-examined previously published TCR beta repertoires from more than 650 donors and added high-resolution HLA genotyping to investigate patterns of TCR occurrence. The later analysis used no new phenotypic data to find candidate immune exposures, relying instead on TCR beta sequences and their occurrence across donors. In an earlier analysis of over 550 of the donors, high-throughput TCR beta sequencing was used to judge whether each TCR beta V gene segment behaved as functional or pseudogenic. Donor age, sex, ethnicity and CMV serostatus were compiled alongside the repertoire data. A later genetic analysis used genome-wide SNP genotypes for about three fifths of the 666 donors, treating that subset as a discovery cohort. All discovery cohort repertoires had been generated on a single sequencing platform. HLA typing included class I and class II loci at four-digit resolution. Typing coverage differed by locus: A, B, C, DRB1 and DQB1 were typed in roughly 620-640 donors, DQA1 in 522, DPA1 in some 600, and DPB1 in around 490. About five DR-DQ haplotypes were treated as single units for association and clustering because of strong linkage in the cohort. Among roughly 400 genotyped donors of the cohort, an average of approximately 240,000 unique TCR beta nucleotide sequences was sequenced per donor, of which roughly 17% were non-productive. Results and caveats for the whole study, not just this receptor: The only immune exposure information available for the cohort was CMV serostatus. An earlier analysis of approximately 600 of the donors showed that most TCR beta V segments appeared in productive rearrangements either about 87% or about 30% of the time, which broadly matched IMGT annotations. The cohort was sequenced for TCR beta chains only, and without alpha or paired-chain data the features that could be detected were limited. An association between a missense DCLRE1C variant and V-gene and J-gene trimming of TCR beta chains was found in a later genetic analysis and replicated in an independent cohort. In a later analysis, most CMV-associated TCR beta chains were found to appear HLA-restricted, with HLA associations seemingly driven largely by CMV exposure. Some IMGT-functional V segments, including TRBV6-2 and TRBV6-3, could not be distinguished by the 87-base-pair reads and were therefore excluded. A later analysis found that TCR association rates varied across HLA loci, with DRB1 alleles showing the most associated TCRs and HLA-C alleles the fewest. According to a later analysis, parvovirus B19, influenza, CMV and Epstein-Barr virus appeared linked to several top co-occurrence clusters. Most TCR sequences were seen in very few donors, while some public TCRs were found in many individuals. Presence/absence analyses assumed roughly uniform sequencing depth across donors, an assumption that may not hold. In a later analysis, 15,000 to 20,000 TCR beta sequences were associated with specific HLA alleles at a false discovery rate of 0.05. Cytomegalovirus status was reported to be diagnosed by the classifier with high specificity and sensitivity in both the original and validation cohorts. A further reported finding was that TCR beta sequences accurately predicted the HLA-A and HLA-B alleles for most subjects in the first cohort. In the study, 150 to 200 TCR beta chains were listed as associated with cytomegalovirus. A cluster of highly shared sequence variants was judged likely to be a technical artifact of the sequencing pipeline. Because counts were too low, roughly 17 rarely observed V segments, including chromosome 9 orphons, were left out of the earlier analysis of some 600 of the donors. Compared with equally common non-associated chains, HLA-associated TCR beta chains in a later analysis were more clonally expanded and had lower generation probabilities. Because HLA typing was unavailable for some donors at each locus, only the typed subset was used in association tests. In a later genetic analysis, fewer N-insertions in productive TCRs were reported among donors in an Asian-associated ancestry cluster than the approximately 670-donor mean. When HLA alleles, especially DR and DQ, strongly co-occurred, TCR associations were difficult to assign to individual alleles. Linkage disequilibrium might explain the correlated functional status among segregating V segments, but an unknown experimental factor could not be excluded. A few of the identified cytomegalovirus-associated TCR beta chains were confirmed in vitro to be specific for cytomegalovirus antigens. It was suggested by the authors that the approach could potentially be generalized to other disease states and immunological phenotypes.

CDR1 and CDR2, looked up from the germline V gene, are MGHRA and YSYEKL. The CDR3 runs 17 amino acids, cysteine and phenylalanine included. Left in the record is the CDR3 DNA by itself, 51 bases read in frame from the first base. V lost 6 bases and J lost 4 bases, and the count of bases not matched to a germline gene is 12. The cohort comprised around 700 healthy bone marrow donors. All cohort members were sampled while nominally healthy, although unrecorded immune exposures were likely present. The donor was CMV seropositive and belonged to the group of a few hundred seropositive cohort members. A peripheral blood sample was provided by each donor, and peripheral blood mononuclear cells were used for TCR beta sequencing. The Qiagen DNeasy Blood Extraction Kit was used to extract genomic DNA from the blood cell samples. The library was prepared using the immunoSEQ multiplex PCR assay. For the multiplex PCR, a mixture combining 60 forward primers for TCR Vbeta segments and 13 reverse primers for TCR Jbeta segments was used. The CDR3 region of rearranged TCR beta genes was amplified from genomic DNA with a multiplex PCR assay. Amplified TCR beta libraries were sequenced as 87-base-pair reads on the Illumina HiSeq System. As for how the authors treated the data: Across the 500 to 850 repertoires, a later analysis counted about 81 million unique TCR beta chains, around 10 million of which were shared by at least two donors. A nearest-neighbor algorithm error-corrected the raw reads and collapsed the reads into unique sequences, merging closely related sequences to remove PCR and sequencing errors. V, D and J gene segments were assigned by aligning CDR3 sequences to IMGT reference sequences. For a sequence to be retained, at least a six-nucleotide match to both a V gene segment and a J gene segment was required. Rearrangements were classified as productive when the CDR3 lacked stop codons and remained in frame with V and J, and all other rearrangements were classified as non-productive. Following IMGT convention, CDR3 was defined as the stretch from the second conserved V-encoded cysteine to the conserved J-encoded phenylalanine. In an earlier analysis of more than 550 of the donors, sequences lacking an unambiguous match to a single V gene segment were excluded. An earlier analysis of about 600 of the donors called V segments functional above 56.7% productive rearrangements and segregating when the between-donor standard deviation exceeded 5%. A statistical classification framework was developed to diagnose cytomegalovirus status using the catalog of TCR beta chain sequences. A later analysis assigned V and J genes by comparing TCR nucleotide sequences with IMGT/GENE-DB human TR gene sequences. In a later analysis, CDR3 sequences and most-parsimonious VDJ recombination scenarios were assigned using the TCRdist pipeline. In a later analysis, each TCR beta chain was defined by its CDR3 amino acid sequence together with its V-gene family, and reads without a unique V-gene family were excluded. A later analysis removed over 500 highly shared, low-generation-probability nucleotide sequences to deal with suspected cross-contamination and a sequencing artifact. In a later analysis, a clonal expansion index for each public chain was calculated from normalized within-repertoire ranks of inferred template counts. In a later analysis, generation probabilities were computed with a VDJ recombination model fitted to out-of-frame rearrangements, and the resulting probabilities were checked against IGoR. In a later analysis, hypergeometric tests were used to score TCR-TCR, TCR-HLA and TCR-CMV co-occurrence, with a repertoire-size bias correction applied to TCR pairs. In a later analysis, false discovery rates were estimated by permuting HLA or CMV assignments 20 times. A later analysis grouped co-occurring TCRs with DBSCAN, adding TCRdist sequence similarity when clustering within HLA-allele-positive subsets. Repertoires with fewer than 30,000 or more than 120,000 public chains, plus five repertoires with anomalous nucleotide sharing, were excluded from co-occurrence clustering. TCRdb's version of the immuneACCESS table is confined to in-frame rearrangements and falls short of the full clone set. An unresolved V gene accounts for under half of the shortfall where checked; the remainder is of unknown origin. V, J and clone size are those of that table, while D and trimming were read from the DNA. This sample lists 90,000 to 150,000 clones; 77% were detected once. The ten largest clones take up around 9.9% of the sample.

The TCR was taken from a man aged 40-49 years in good health and CMV-seropositive. The sample taken for sequencing was PBMCs. Recombination connected TRBV4-1 to TRBJ2-2, with 9 central nucleotides matching TRBD1. The CDR3 region: CASSTGRDRAATGELFF. In nucleotide form, the sequence is TGCGCCAGCAGTACCGGCCGGGACAGGGCGGCCACCGGGGAGCTGTTTTTT.